This T cell receptor (beta chain) derives from a study of blood T cells in healthy people across ages. Germline V gives CDR1 SGHDT, CDR2 YYEEEE. The CDR3 is made up of 16 amino acids. Notes on this clonotype: What it binds is unknown.

Staff drew around 10 milliliters of peripheral blood from each donor. Findings and limits, study-wide: Unsorted PBMCs prevented conclusive naive versus antigen-experienced comparison. The percentage of naive T cells correlated strongly with TCR beta diversity.

Primed by a sample-barcoded 5' primer and a J-beta primer mix, a second PCR proceeded for 7 to 11 cycles. TCRdb reprocessed the 5' RACE reads via MiXCR and lists one record per CDR3 protein. Of approximately 1.5 million distinct CDR3 sequences in the sample, almost 35% were seen once. Sequenced input: blood. The origin of this receptor is a young woman in good health. This chain connects TRBV5-6 to TRBJ2-5; TRBD1 matches at 11 bases. The J call is uncertain, as TRBJ2-7 better fits the DNA end. The CDR3 region has the DNA TGTGCCAGCAGCTGGAGAAGGACAGGGGGCGGGGACGAGCAGTACTTC. Residues: CASSWRRTGGGDEQYF.